This T cell receptor (beta chain) was retrieved from a study of OX40 agonist ivuxolimab in advanced cancers. About the research overall: The dose-escalation cohort had hepatocellular carcinoma, melanoma, renal cell or head and neck cancer. Earlier treatment with anti-PD-1, anti-PD-L1 or anti-CTLA-4 was permitted, and about 40% had received some.

Clones were sequenced by immunoSEQ multiplex PCR, and TCRdb holds only the in-frame ones, with some missing. The sample has around 78,000 clones; around 85% are singletons. Findings and caveats of the study: Dosing at 0.1 to 3.0 mg/kg was accompanied by clonal expansion of CD4+ and CD8+ blood T cells by week 6. The study found among the lowest clonal expansion in partial responders at 0.1-3.0 mg/kg.

The V and J ends lost 1 base and 0 bases respectively, with 3 bases between them. Germline assignment: CDR1 SGHVS and CDR2 FQNEAQ. The CDR3 loop spans 13 amino acids. A note on this clone: The antigen is unknown.

The TCR comes from an adult with an advanced solid tumor such as melanoma, head and neck, liver or kidney cancer. This chain connects TRBV7-8 to TRBJ1-1; D not certain. The sequences come from CD4+ or CD8+ T cells sorted from blood, collected in a trial of the OX40 agonist ivuxolimab. The CDR3 DNA sequence: TGTGCCAGCAGCTTAGATCTGAACACTGAAGCTTTCTTT. This encodes CASSLDLNTEAFF.